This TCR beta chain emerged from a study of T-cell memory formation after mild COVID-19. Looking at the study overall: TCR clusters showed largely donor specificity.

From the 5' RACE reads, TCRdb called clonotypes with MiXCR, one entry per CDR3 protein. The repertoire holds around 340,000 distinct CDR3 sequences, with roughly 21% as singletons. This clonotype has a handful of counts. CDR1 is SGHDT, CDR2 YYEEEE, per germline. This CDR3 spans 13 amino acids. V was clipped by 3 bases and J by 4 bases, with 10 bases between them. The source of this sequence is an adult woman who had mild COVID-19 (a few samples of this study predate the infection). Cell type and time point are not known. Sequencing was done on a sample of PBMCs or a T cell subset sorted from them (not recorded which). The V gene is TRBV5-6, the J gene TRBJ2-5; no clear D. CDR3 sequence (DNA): TGTGCCAGCAGCTGGGTAACTACAGAGACCCAGTACTTC. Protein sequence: CASSWVTTETQYF.